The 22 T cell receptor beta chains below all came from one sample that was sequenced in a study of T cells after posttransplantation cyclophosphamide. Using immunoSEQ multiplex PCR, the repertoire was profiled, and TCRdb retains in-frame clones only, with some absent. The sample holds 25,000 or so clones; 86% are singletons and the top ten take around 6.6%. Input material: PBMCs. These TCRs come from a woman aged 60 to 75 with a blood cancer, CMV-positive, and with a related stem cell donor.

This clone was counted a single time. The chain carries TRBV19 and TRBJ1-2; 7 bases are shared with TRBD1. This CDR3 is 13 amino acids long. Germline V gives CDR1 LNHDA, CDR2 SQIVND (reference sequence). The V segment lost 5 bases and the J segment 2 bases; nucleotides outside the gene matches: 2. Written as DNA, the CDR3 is TGTGCCAGTAGTTTGACAGGGAACTATGGCTACACCTTC. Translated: CASSLTGNYGYTF.

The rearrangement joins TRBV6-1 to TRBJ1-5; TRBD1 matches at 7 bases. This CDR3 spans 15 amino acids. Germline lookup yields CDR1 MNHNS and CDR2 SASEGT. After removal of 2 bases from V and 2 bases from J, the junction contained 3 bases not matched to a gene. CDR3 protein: CASSEIDRGNQPQHF. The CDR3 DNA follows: TGTGCCAGCAGTGAAATTGACAGGGGCAATCAGCCCCAGCATTTT.

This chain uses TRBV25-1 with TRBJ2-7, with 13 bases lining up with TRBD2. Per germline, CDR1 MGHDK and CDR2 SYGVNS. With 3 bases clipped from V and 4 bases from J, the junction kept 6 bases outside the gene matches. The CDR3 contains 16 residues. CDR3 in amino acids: CASSELGTSGKYEQYF. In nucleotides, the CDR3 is TGTGCCAGCAGTGAGTTAGGGACTAGCGGGAAATACGAGCAGTACTTC.

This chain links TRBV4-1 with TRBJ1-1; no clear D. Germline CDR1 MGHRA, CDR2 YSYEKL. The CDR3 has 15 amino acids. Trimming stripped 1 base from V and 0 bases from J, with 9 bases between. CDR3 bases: TGCGCCAGCAGCCAAGGACATCTGTTGAACACTGAAGCTTTCTTT. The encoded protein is CASSQGHLLNTEAFF.

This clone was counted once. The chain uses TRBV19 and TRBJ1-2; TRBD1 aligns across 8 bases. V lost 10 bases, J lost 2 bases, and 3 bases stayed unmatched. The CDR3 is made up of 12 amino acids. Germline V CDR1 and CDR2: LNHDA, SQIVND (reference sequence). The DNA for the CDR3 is TGTGCCACCAGGACAGGGAACTATGGCTACACCTTC. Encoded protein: CATRTGNYGYTF.

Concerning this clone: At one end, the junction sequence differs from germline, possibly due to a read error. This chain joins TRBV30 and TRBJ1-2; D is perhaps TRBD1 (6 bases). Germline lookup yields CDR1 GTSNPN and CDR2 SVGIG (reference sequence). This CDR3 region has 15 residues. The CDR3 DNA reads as TGTGCGTGGACCTGGGGGCAGGCAGGGGTCAATGGCTACACCTTC. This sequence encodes CAWTWGQAGVNGYTF.

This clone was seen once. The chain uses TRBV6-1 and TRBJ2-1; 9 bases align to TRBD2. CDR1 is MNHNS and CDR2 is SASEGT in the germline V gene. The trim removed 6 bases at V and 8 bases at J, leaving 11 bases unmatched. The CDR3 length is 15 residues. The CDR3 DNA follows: TGTGCCAGCAGCCGACGGGCGGGAGGGACAGATGAGCAGTTCTTC. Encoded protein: CASSRRAGGTDEQFF.

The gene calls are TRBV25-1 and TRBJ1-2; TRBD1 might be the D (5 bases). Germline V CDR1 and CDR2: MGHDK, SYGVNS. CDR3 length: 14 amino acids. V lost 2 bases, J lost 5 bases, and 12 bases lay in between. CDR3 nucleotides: TGTGCCAGCAGTGAAACACGGGGGACGTATGGCTACACCTTC. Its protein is CASSETRGTYGYTF.

CDR3 nucleotides: TGCGCCAGCAGCCCGATACGGCCAGGGGGCCCAGATACGCAGTATTTT. Translating it yields CASSPIRPGGPDTQYF. The V gene is TRBV4-1, the J gene TRBJ2-3; TRBD1 aligns across 8 bases. Germline CDR1 reads MGHRA; CDR2 reads YSYEKL. CDR3 size: 16 residues. The V segment lost 4 bases and the J segment 4 bases; nucleotides outside the gene matches: 10.

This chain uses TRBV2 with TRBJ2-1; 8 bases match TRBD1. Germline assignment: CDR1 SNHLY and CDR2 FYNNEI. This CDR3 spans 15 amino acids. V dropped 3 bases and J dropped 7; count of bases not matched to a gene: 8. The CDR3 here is CASSDGQGARNEQFF. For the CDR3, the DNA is TGTGCCAGCAGTGATGGGCAGGGGGCGCGGAATGAGCAGTTCTTC.

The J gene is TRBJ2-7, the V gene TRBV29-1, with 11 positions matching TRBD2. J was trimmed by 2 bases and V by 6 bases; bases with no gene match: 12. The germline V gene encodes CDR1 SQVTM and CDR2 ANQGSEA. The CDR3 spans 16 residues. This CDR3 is CSVAGLAAPGTYEQYF. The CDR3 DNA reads TGCAGCGTGGCGGGACTAGCGGCCCCCGGGACCTACGAGCAGTACTTC.

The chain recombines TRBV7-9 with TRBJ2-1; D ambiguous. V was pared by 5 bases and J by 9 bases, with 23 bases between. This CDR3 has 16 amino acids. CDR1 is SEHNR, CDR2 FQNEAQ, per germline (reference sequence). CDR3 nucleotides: TGTGCCAGCAGCCCCGGTAGTCCCTCCTTTTATGCTGAGCAGTTCTTC. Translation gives CASSPGSPSFYAEQFF.

The CDR3 coding sequence is TGTGCCAGCAGCGCCAATGGGAGCGGGAGGGTCAATGAGCAGTTCTTC. Translation: CASSANGSGRVNEQFF. The chain links TRBV9 to TRBJ2-1; TRBD2 matches 10 bases. In germline, CDR1 is SGDLS, CDR2 YYNGEE. Trimming took 3 bases from V and 6 from J; bases not matched to a gene: 9. There are 16 residues in the CDR3.

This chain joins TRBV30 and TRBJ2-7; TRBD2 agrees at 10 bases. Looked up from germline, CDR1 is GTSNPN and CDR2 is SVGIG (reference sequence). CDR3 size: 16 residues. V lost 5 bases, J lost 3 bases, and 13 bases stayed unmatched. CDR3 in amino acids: CAWASGTSVLVYEQYF. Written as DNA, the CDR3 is TGTGCCTGGGCTTCCGGGACTAGCGTTTTAGTCTACGAGCAGTACTTC.

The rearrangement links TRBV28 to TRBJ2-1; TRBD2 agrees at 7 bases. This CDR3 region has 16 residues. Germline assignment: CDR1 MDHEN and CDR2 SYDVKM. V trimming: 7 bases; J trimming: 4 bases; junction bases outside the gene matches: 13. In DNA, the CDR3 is TGTGCCAGCACCGGCTTTTGGGCGGGAGCTTACAATGAGCAGTTCTTC. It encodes CASTGFWAGAYNEQFF.

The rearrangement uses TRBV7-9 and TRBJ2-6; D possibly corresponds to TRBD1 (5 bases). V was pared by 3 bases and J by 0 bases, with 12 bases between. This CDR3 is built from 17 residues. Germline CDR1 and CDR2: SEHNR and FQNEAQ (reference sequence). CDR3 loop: CASSLTLRDSGANVLTF. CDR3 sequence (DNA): TGTGCCAGCAGCTTGACTCTCAGGGACTCTGGGGCCAACGTCCTGACTTTC.

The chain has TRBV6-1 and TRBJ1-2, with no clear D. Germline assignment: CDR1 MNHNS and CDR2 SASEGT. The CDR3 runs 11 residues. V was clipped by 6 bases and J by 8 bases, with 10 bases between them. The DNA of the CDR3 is TGTGCCAGCAGCCAAGCTCGCGGCTACACCTTC. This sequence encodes CASSQARGYTF.

CDR3 sequence (DNA): TGTGCCAGCAGTTTCGTGGCGGCATACGAGCAGTACTTC. Protein product: CASSFVAAYEQYF. V is TRBV28 and J is TRBJ2-7, with D unclear. V was shortened by 3 bases and J by 4 bases, with 10 bases between the two germline ends. The CDR3 contains 13 residues. CDR1 and CDR2 from the germline V gene are MDHEN and SYDVKM.

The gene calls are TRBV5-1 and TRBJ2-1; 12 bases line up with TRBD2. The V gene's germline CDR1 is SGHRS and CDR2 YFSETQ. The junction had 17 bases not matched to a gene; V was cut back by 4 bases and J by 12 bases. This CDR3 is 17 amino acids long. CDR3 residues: CASSPSSTSGSIYGQFF. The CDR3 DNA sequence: TGCGCCAGCAGCCCTAGTTCGACTAGCGGGAGTATATATGGGCAGTTCTTC.

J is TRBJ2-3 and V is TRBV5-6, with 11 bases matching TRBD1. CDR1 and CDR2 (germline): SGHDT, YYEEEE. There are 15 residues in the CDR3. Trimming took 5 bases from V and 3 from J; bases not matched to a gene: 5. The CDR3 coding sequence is TGTGCCAGCAGGTTCCGGGACAGGGGGACAGATACGCAGTATTTT. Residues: CASRFRDRGTDTQYF.

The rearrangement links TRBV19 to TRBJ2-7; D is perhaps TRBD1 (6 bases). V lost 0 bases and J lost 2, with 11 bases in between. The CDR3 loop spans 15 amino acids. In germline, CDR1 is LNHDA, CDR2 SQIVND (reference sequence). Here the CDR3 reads CASSIEQGSPYEQYF. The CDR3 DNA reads TGTGCCAGTAGTATAGAACAGGGTAGCCCCTACGAGCAGTACTTC.

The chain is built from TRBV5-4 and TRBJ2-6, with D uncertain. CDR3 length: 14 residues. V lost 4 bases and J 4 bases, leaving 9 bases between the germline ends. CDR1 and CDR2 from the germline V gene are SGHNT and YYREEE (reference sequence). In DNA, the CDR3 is TGTGCCAGCAGCACCACAGAAGGGGCCAACGTCCTGACTTTC. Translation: CASSTTEGANVLTF.